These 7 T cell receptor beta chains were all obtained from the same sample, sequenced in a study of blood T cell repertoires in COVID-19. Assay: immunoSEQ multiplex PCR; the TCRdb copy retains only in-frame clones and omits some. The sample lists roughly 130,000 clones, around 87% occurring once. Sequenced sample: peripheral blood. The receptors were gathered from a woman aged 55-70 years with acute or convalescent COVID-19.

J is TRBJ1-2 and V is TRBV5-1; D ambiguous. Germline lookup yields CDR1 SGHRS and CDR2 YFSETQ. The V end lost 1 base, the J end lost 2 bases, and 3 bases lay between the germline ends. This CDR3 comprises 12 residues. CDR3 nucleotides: TGCGCCAGCAGCTTGTCGAACTATGGCTACACCTTC. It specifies CASSLSNYGYTF. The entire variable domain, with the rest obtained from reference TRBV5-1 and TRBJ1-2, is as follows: KAGVTQTPRYLIKTRGQQVTLSCSPISGHRSVSWYQQTPGQGLQFLFEYFSETQRNKGNFPGRFSGRQFSNSRSEMNVSTLELGDSALYLCASSLSNYGYTFGSGTRLTVV.

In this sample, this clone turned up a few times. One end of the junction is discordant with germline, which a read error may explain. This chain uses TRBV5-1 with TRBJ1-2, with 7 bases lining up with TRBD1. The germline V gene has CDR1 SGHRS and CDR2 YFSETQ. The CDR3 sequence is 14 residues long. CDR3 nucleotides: TGCGCCAGCAGCTTGGTCGCCGGGACAGCCCAAATTGCCTTC. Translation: CASSLVAGTAQIAF.

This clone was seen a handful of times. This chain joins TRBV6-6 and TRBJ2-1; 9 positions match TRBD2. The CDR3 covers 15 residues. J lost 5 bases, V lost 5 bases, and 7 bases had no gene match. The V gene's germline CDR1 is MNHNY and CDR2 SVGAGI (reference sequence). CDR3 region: CASSRGRASDNEQFF. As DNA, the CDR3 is TGTGCCAGCAGTCGCGGGAGGGCCTCGGACAATGAGCAGTTCTTC.

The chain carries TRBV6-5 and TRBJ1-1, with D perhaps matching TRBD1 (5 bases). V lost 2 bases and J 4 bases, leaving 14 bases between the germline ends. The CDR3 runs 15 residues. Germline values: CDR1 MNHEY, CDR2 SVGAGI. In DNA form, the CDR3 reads TGTGCCAGCAGTTACGGGGGATGGGGAGGCACTGAAGCTTTCTTT. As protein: CASSYGGWGGTEAFF.

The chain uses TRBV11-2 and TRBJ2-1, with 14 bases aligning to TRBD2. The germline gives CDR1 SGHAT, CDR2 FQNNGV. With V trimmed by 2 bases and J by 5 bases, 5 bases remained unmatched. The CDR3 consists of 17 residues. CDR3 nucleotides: TGTGCCAGCAGCTTACGCCGACTAGCGGGAGGGAACAATGAGCAGTTCTTC. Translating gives CASSLRRLAGGNNEQFF.

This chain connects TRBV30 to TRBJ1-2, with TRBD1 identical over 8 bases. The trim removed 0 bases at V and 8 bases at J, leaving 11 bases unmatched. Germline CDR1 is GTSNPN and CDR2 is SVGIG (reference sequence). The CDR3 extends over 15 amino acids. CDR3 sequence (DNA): TGTGCCTGGAGTGTACACAATCAGGGGGCTCAAGGCTACACCTTC. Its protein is CAWSVHNQGAQGYTF.

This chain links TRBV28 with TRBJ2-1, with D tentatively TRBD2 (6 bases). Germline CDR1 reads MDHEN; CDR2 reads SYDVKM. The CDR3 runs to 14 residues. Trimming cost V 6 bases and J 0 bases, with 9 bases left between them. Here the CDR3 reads CASSRDFSYNEQFF. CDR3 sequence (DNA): TGTGCCAGCAGCCGGGACTTCTCCTACAATGAGCAGTTCTTC.